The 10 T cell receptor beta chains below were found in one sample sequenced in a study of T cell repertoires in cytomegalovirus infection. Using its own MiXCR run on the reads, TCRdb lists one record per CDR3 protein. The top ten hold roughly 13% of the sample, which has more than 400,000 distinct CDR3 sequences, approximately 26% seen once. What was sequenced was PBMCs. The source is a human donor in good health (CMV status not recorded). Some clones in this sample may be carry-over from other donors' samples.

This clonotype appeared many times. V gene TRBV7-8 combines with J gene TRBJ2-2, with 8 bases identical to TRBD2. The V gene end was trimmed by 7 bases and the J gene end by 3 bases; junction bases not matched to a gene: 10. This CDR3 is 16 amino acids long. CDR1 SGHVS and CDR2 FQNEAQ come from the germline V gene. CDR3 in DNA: TGTGCCAGCACCAAAACTACGGGAGGGCACACCGGGGAGCTGTTTTTT. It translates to CASTKTTGGHTGELFF.

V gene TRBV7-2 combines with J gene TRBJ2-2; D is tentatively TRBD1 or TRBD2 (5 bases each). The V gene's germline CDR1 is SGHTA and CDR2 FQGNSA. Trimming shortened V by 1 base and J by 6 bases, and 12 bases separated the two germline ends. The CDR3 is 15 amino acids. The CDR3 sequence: CASSLVGTSAGELFF. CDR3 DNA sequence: TGTGCCAGCAGCTTAGTGGGGACGAGCGCCGGGGAGCTGTTTTTT.

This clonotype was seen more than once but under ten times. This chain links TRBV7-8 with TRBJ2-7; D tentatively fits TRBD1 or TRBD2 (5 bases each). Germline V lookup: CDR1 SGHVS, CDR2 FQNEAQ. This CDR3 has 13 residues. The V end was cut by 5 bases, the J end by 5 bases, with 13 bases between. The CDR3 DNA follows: TGTGCCAGCAGCCAGCCGTGGGGGAACGAGCAGTACTTC. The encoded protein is CASSQPWGNEQYF.

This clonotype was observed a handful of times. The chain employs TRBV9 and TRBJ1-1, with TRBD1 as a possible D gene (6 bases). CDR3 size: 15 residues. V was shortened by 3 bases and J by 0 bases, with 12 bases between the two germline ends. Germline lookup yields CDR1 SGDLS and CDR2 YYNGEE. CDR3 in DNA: TGTGCCAGCAGCGAACAGGGAAACATGAACACTGAAGCTTTCTTT. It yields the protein CASSEQGNMNTEAFF.

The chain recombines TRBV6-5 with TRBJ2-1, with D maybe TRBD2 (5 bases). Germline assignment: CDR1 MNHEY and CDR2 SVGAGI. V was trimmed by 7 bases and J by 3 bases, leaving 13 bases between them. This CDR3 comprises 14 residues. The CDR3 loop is CASTVGAVYNEQFF. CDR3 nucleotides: TGTGCCAGCACGGTGGGAGCGGTCTACAATGAGCAGTTCTTC.

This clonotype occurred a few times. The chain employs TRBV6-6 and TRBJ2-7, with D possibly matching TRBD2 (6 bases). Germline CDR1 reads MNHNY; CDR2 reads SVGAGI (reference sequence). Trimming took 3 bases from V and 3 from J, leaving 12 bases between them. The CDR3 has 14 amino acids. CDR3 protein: CASSYSVGGYEQYF. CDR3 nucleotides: TGTGCCAGCAGTTATAGTGTGGGGGGCTACGAGCAGTACTTC.

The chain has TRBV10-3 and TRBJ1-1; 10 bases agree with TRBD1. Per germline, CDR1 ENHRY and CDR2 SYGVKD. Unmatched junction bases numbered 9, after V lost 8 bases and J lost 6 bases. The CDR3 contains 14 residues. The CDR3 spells CAIDSGQGPAEAFF. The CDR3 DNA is TGTGCCATCGACTCGGGACAGGGGCCAGCTGAAGCTTTCTTT.

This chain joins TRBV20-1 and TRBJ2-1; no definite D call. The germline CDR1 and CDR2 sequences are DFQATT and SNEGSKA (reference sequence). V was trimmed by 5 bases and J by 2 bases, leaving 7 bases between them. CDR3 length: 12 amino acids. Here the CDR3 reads CSAELTYNEQFF. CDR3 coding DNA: TGCAGTGCTGAGTTAACCTACAATGAGCAGTTCTTC.

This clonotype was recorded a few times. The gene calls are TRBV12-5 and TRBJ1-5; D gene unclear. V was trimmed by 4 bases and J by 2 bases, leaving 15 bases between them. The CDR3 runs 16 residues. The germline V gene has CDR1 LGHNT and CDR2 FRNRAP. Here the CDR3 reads CASGSTLIGGNQPQHF. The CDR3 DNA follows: TGTGCTAGTGGTTCCACGTTGATTGGAGGCAATCAGCCCCAGCATTTT.

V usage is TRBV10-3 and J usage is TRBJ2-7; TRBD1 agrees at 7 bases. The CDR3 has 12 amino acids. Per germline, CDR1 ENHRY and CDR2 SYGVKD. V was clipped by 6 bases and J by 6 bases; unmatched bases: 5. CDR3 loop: CAIRRTGGEQYV. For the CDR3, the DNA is TGTGCCATCAGGCGGACAGGCGGCGAGCAGTACGTC.